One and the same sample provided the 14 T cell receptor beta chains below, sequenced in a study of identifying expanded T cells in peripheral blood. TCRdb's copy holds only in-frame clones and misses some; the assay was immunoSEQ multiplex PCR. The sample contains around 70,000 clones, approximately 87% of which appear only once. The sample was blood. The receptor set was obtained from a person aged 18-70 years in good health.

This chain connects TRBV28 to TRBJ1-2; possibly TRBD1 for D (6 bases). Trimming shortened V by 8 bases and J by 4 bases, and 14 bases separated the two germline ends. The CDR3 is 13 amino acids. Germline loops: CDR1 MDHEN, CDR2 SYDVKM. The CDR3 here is CASCIQGFYGYTF. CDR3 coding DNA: TGTGCCAGCTGCATTCAGGGGTTCTATGGCTACACCTTC.

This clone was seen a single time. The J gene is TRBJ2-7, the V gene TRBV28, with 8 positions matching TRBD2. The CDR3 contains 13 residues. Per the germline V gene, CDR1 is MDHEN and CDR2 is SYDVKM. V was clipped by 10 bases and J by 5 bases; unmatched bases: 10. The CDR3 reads CAIKASGLDEQYF. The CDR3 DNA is TGTGCCATAAAGGCTAGCGGGCTCGACGAGCAGTACTTC.

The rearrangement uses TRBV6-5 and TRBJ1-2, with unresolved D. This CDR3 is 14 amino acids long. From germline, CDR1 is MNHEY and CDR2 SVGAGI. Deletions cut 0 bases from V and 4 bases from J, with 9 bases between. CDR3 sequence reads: CASSYSTPTYGYTF. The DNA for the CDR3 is TGTGCCAGCAGTTACTCGACGCCTACCTATGGCTACACCTTC.

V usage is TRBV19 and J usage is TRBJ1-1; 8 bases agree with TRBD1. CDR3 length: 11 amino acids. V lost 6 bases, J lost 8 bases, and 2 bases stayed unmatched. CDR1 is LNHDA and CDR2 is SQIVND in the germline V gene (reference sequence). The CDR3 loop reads CASRRTGEAFF. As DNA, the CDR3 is TGTGCCAGTAGGCGGACAGGGGAAGCTTTCTTT.

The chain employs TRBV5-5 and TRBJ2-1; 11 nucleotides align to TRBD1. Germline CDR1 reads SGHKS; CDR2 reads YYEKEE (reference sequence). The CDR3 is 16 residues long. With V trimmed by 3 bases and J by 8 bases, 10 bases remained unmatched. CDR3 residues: CASSSGQGVLRDEQFF. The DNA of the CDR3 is TGTGCCAGCAGCTCGGGACAGGGGGTACTTAGAGATGAGCAGTTCTTC. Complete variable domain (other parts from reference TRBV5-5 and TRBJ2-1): DAGVTQSPTHLIKTRGQQVTLRCSPISGHKSVSWYQQVLGQGPQFIFQYYEKEERGRGNFPDRFSARQFPNYSSELNVNALLLGDSALYLCASSSGQGVLRDEQFFGPGTRLTVL.

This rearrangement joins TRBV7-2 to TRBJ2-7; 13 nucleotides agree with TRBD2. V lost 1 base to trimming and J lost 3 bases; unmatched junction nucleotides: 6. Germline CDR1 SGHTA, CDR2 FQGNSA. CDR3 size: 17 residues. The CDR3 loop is CASSLGGLAGAGYEQYF. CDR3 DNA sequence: TGTGCCAGCAGCTTAGGCGGACTAGCGGGGGCCGGCTACGAGCAGTACTTC.

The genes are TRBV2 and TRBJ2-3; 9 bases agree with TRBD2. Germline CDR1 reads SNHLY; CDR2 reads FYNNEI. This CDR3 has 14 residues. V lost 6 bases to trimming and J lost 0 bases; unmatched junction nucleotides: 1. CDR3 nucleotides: TGTGCCAGCAGAGGACTAGCGAGCACAGATACGCAGTATTTT. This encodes CASRGLASTDTQYF.

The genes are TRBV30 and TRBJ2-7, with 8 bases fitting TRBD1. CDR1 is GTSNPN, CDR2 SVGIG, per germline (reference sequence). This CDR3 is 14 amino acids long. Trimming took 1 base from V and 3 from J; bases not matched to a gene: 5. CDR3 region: CAWSGGTGFYEQYF. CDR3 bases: TGTGCCTGGAGTGGGGGGACAGGATTCTACGAGCAGTACTTC.

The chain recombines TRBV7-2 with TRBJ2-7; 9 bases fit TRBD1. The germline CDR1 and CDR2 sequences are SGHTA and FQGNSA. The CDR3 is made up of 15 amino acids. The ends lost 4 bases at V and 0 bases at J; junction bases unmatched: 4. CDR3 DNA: TGTGCCAGCAGCTCCCCGGACAGGGGCTCCTACGAGCAGTACTTC. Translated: CASSSPDRGSYEQYF.

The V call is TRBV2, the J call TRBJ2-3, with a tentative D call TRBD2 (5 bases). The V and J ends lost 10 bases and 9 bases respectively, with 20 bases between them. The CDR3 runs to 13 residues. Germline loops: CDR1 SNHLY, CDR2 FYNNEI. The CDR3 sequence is CATQPTLEGTQYF. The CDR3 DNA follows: TGTGCCACCCAACCGACGTTAGAGGGAACGCAGTATTTT.

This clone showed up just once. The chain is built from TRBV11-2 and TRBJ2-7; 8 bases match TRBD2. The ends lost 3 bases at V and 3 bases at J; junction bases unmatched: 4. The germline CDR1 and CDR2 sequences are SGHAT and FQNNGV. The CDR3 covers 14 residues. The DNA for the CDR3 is TGTGCCAGCAGCTTCGCGGGGGGACACTACGAGCAGTACTTC. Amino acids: CASSFAGGHYEQYF.

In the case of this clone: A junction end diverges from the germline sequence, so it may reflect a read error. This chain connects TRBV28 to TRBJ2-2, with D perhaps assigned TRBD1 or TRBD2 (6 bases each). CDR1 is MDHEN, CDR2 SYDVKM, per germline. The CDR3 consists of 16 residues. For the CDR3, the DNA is TGTGCCAGCAGCTTATGGGTATCGGGGGCTGGCGGGGAGCTGTTTTTT. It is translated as CASSLWVSGAGGELFF.

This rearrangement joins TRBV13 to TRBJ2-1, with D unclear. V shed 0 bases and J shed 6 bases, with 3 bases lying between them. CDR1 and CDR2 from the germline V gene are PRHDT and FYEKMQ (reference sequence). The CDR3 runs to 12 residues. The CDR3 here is CASSLGFNEQFF. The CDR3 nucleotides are TGTGCCAGCAGCTTAGGGTTCAATGAGCAGTTCTTC. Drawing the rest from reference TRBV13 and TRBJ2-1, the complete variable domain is AAGVIQSPRHLIKEKRETATLKCYPIPRHDTVYWYQQGPGQDPQFLISFYEKMQSDKGSIPDRFSAQQFSDYHSELNMSSLELGDSALYFCASSLGFNEQFFGPGTRLTVL.

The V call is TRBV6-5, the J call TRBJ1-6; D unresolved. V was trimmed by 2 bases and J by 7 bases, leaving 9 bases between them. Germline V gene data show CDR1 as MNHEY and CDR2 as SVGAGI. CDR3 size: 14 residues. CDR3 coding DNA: TGTGCCAGCAGTTACGGTCCCGTAAATTCACCCCTCCACTTT. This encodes CASSYGPVNSPLHF.